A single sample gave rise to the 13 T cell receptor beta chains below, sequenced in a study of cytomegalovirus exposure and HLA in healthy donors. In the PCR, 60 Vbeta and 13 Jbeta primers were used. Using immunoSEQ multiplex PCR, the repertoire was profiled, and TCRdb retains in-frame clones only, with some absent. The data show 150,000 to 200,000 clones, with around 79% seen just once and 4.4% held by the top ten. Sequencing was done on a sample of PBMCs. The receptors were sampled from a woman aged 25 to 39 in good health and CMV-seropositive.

The CDR3 sequence: CASSLDPGTGSGYTF. The CDR3 nucleotides read TGCGCCAGCAGCTTGGACCCCGGGACAGGGAGTGGCTACACCTTC. The chain carries TRBV5-1 and TRBJ1-2, with 9 nucleotides matching TRBD1. The CDR3 extends over 15 amino acids. Trimming took 0 bases from V and 7 from J; bases not matched to a gene: 7. CDR1 is SGHRS, CDR2 YFSETQ, per germline.

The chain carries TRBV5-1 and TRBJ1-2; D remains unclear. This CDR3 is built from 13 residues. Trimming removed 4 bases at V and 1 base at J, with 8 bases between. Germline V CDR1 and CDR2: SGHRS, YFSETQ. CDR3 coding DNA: TGCGCCAGCAGCATGAGGGTTAACTATGGCTACACCTTC. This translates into CASSMRVNYGYTF. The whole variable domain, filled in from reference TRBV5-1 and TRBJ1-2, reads KAGVTQTPRYLIKTRGQQVTLSCSPISGHRSVSWYQQTPGQGLQFLFEYFSETQRNKGNFPGRFSGRQFSNSRSEMNVSTLELGDSALYLCASSMRVNYGYTFGSGTRLTVV.

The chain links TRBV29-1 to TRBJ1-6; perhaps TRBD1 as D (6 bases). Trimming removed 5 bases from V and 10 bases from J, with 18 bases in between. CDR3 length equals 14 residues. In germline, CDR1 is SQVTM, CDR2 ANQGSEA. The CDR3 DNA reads TGCAGCGTTCGCGGACAGACCCTAGGGTCACCCCTCCACTTT. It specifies CSVRGQTLGSPLHF.

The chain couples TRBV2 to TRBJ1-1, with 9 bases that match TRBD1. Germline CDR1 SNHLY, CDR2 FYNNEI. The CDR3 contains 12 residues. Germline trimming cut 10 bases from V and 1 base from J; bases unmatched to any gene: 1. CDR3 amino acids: CAKDRGNTEAFF. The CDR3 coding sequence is TGTGCCAAGGACAGGGGGAACACTGAAGCTTTCTTT.

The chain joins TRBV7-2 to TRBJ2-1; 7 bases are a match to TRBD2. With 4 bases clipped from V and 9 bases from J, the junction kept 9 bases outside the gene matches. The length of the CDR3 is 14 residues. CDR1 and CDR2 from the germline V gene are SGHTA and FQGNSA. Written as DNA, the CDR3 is TGTGCCAGCAGCTCCCAATCGACTAGCAGTGAGCAGTTCTTC. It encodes CASSSQSTSSEQFF.

CDR3 sequence: CASSRYEGGETQYF. As DNA, the CDR3 is TGTGCCAGCAGCCGATACGAGGGCGGGGAGACCCAGTACTTC. The chain combines TRBV7-8 with TRBJ2-5; D is possibly TRBD2 (5 bases). The CDR3 covers 14 residues. The germline V gene encodes CDR1 SGHVS and CDR2 FQNEAQ. Between the trimmed V and J ends, which lost 5 bases and 5 bases, there was a span of 15 bases.

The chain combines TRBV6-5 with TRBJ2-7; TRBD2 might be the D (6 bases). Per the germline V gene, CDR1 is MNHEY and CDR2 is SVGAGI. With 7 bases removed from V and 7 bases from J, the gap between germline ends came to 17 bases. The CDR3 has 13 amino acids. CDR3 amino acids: CASTSLAFGEQYF. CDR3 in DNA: TGTGCCAGCACCTCCCTAGCGTTTGGAGAGCAGTACTTC.

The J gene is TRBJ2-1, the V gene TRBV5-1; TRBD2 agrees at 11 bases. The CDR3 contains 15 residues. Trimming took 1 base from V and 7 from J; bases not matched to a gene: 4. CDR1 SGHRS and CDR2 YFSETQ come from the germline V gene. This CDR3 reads CASSLFSGGANEQFF. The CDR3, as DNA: TGCGCCAGCAGCTTGTTTAGCGGGGGGGCAAATGAGCAGTTCTTC.

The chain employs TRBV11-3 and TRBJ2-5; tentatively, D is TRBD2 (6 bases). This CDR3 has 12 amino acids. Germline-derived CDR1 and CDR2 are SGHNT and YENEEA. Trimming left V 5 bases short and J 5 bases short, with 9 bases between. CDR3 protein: CASSPSGETQYF. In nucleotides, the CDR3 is TGTGCCAGCAGCCCCAGCGGGGAGACCCAGTACTTC.

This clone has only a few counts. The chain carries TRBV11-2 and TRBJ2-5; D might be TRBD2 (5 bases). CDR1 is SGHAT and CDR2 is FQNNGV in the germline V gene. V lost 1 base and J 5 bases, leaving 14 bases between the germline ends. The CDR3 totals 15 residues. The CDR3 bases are TGTGCCAGCAGCTTAGGTCGGTTCTCGGGGGAGACCCAGTACTTC. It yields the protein CASSLGRFSGETQYF.

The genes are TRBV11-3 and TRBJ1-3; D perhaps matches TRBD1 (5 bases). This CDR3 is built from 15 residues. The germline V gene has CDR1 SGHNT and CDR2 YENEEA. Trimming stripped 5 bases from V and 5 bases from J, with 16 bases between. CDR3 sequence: CASSPLWDSRNTIYF. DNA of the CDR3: TGTGCCAGCAGCCCCCTGTGGGACTCCCGAAACACCATATATTTT.

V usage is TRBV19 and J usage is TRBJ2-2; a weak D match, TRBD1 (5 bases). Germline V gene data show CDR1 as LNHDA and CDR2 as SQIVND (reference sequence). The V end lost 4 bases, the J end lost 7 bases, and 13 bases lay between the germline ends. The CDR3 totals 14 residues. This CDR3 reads CASSTAFQGGELFF. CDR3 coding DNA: TGTGCCAGTAGTACGGCCTTTCAGGGCGGGGAGCTGTTTTTT.

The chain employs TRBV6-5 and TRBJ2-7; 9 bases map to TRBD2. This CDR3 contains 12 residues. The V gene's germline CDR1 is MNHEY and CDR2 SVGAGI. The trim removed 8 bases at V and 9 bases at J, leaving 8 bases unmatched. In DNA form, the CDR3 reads TGTGCCAGCGGGGCTAGCGGGGTTGGGCAGTACTTC. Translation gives CASGASGVGQYF.